These 30 T cell receptor beta chains were sequenced from one sample in a study of blood T cell repertoires in COVID-19. Assay used: immunoSEQ multiplex PCR; TCRdb lists only in-frame clones, some missing. The data contain tens of thousands of clones, around 84% of them singletons. The sequenced material came from peripheral blood. The source of these receptors is a human donor in a cohort sampled during active or convalescent COVID-19.

V and J are TRBV5-3 and TRBJ1-2, with D perhaps matching TRBD1 (5 bases). TRBV5-3 is an open reading frame, and its role is uncertain. Trimming removed 8 bases from V and 0 bases from J, with 17 bases in between. There are 15 residues in the CDR3. The CDR3 sequence is CASHQPETANYGYTF. The DNA for the CDR3 is TGTGCCAGCCACCAGCCCGAGACAGCTAACTATGGCTACACCTTC.

The chain uses TRBV2 and TRBJ1-2, with 7 bases matching TRBD1. With V trimmed by 4 bases and J by 5 bases, 13 bases remained unmatched. Per germline, CDR1 SNHLY and CDR2 FYNNEI. CDR3 size: 16 residues. CDR3 in DNA: TGTGCCAGCAGTGTTGACAGGGAGACAGCCATTTATGGCTACACCTTC. Translated, it gives CASSVDRETAIYGYTF.

The chain has TRBV6-5 and TRBJ2-3, with D possibly TRBD2 on 5 matching bases. V lost 6 bases and J 5 bases, leaving 6 bases between the germline ends. CDR3 length: 11 amino acids. Per the germline V gene, CDR1 is MNHEY and CDR2 is SVGAGI. CDR3 sequence (DNA): TGTGCCAGCAGACTAGGAGATACGCAGTATTTT. This sequence encodes CASRLGDTQYF.

The rearrangement joins TRBV5-4 to TRBJ2-4; maybe TRBD1 (6 bases). V lost 1 base and J 0 bases, leaving 11 bases between the germline ends. This CDR3 is built from 16 residues. The germline CDR1 and CDR2 sequences are SGHNT and YYREEE (reference sequence). Here the CDR3 DNA reads TGTGCCAGCAGCTTGATCCAGGGGTTAGCCAAAAACATTCAGTACTTC. It codes for CASSLIQGLAKNIQYF.

The J gene is TRBJ2-7, the V gene TRBV19; TRBD1 is a possible D gene (5 bases). Germline V CDR1 and CDR2: LNHDA, SQIVND (reference sequence). The V gene lost 8 bases and the J gene lost 0 bases, with 11 bases spanning the gap. The CDR3 is 13 amino acids. CDR3: CASEDTGSYEQYF. The CDR3 DNA reads TGTGCCAGTGAGGACACAGGCTCCTACGAGCAGTACTTC.

CDR3 nucleotide sequence: TGTGCCAGCTCACTACTCACTAGCGGGGGATTCACAGATACGCAGTATTTT. Its translation: CASSLLTSGGFTDTQYF. This rearrangement joins TRBV18 to TRBJ2-3; 11 nucleotides line up with TRBD2. This CDR3 comprises 17 residues. CDR1 and CDR2 (germline): KGHSH, LQKENI. With 4 bases clipped from V and 2 bases from J, the junction kept 8 bases outside the gene matches.

This chain joins TRBV12-3 or TRBV12-4 and TRBJ2-5; D not resolved. The CDR3 loop spans 12 amino acids. V shed 5 bases and J shed 3 bases, with 7 bases lying between them. The CDR3 DNA sequence: TGTGCCAGCAGTGTTTTAGAAGAGACCCAGTACTTC. This encodes CASSVLEETQYF.

The V gene is TRBV27, the J gene TRBJ1-1; possible D gene TRBD1, 5 bases. There are 16 residues in the CDR3. The V gene's germline CDR1 is MNHEY and CDR2 SMNVEV (reference sequence). Trimming removed 6 bases from V and 3 bases from J, with 20 bases in between. Here the CDR3 reads CASSLGVERVDTEAFF. CDR3 nucleotides: TGTGCCAGCAGCCTAGGGGTGGAAAGGGTCGACACTGAAGCTTTCTTT.

This clone was recorded once. This chain uses TRBV6-5 with TRBJ2-4; a weak D match, TRBD1 (6 bases). The germline V gene has CDR1 MNHEY and CDR2 SVGAGI. V was pared by 6 bases and J by 5 bases, with 11 bases between. CDR3 length: 13 residues. The CDR3 here is CASRLGQQNIQYF. As DNA, the CDR3 is TGTGCCAGCAGACTCGGACAGCAAAACATTCAGTACTTC.

The chain couples TRBV30 to TRBJ2-3, with D unresolved. The V end lost 1 base, the J end lost 4 bases, and 6 bases lay between the germline ends. Germline CDR1 GTSNPN, CDR2 SVGIG (reference sequence). This CDR3 has 12 amino acids. CDR3 bases: TGTGCCTGGAGTGAAATCGCAGATACGCAGTATTTT. Translating it yields CAWSEIADTQYF.

This rearrangement joins TRBV7-6 to TRBJ1-1; 8 bases fit TRBD1. Germline CDR1 is SGHVS and CDR2 is FNYEAQ. This CDR3 is 15 amino acids long. J lost 0 bases, V lost 5 bases, and 5 bases had no gene match. CDR3 in amino acids: CASSKGQGMNTEAFF. CDR3 DNA sequence: TGTGCCAGCAGCAAAGGACAGGGAATGAACACTGAAGCTTTCTTT.

The J gene is TRBJ2-2, the V gene TRBV6-4; D gene unclear. The CDR3 covers 14 residues. Germline loops: CDR1 MRHNA, CDR2 SNTAGT. Trimming shortened V by 0 bases and J by 4 bases, and 6 bases separated the two germline ends. CDR3 DNA sequence: TGTGCCAGCAGTGACTCAAGCTCCACCGGGGAGCTGTTTTTT. Translated: CASSDSSSTGELFF.

The J gene is TRBJ2-3, the V gene TRBV4-2; no clear D. This CDR3 spans 15 amino acids. V gave up 0 bases and J gave up 1 base, with 8 bases separating them. Looked up from germline, CDR1 is LGHNA and CDR2 is YNFKEQ. The CDR3 DNA reads as TGTGCCAGCAGCCAAGATGGAGCTCGCACAGATACGCAGTATTTT. Translation: CASSQDGARTDTQYF.

V and J are TRBV7-2 and TRBJ1-1, with D tentatively TRBD1 (6 bases). Looked up from germline, CDR1 is SGHTA and CDR2 is FQGNSA. This CDR3 has 13 amino acids. Trimming took off 8 bases at V and 1 base at J, with 11 bases between the two ends. DNA for the CDR3: TGTGCCAGCTCTCAGGGACAGAACACTGAAGCTTTCTTT. Its translation is CASSQGQNTEAFF.

This clone was found a few times. J is TRBJ1-4 and V is TRBV7-9; TRBD1 agrees at 7 bases. CDR3 size: 17 residues. CDR1 and CDR2 from the germline V gene are SEHNR and FQNEAQ (reference sequence). After removal of 4 bases from V and 5 bases from J, the junction contained 13 bases not matched to a gene. CDR3: CASSSSSAGTANEKLFF. CDR3 nucleotide sequence: TGTGCCAGCAGCTCCTCATCCGCCGGGACAGCAAATGAAAAACTGTTTTTT. Drawing the rest from reference TRBV7-9 and TRBJ1-4, the complete variable domain is DTGVSQNPRHKITKRGQNVTFRCDPISEHNRLYWYRQTLGQGPEFLTYFQNEAQLEKSRLLSDRFSAERPKGSFSTLEIQRTEQGDSAMYLCASSSSSAGTANEKLFFGSGTQLSVL.

This clone has a single count. The V call is TRBV30, the J call TRBJ1-2, with 7 bases lining up with TRBD1. V dropped 5 bases and J dropped 8; count of bases not matched to a gene: 11. The CDR3 covers 13 residues. CDR1 is GTSNPN, CDR2 SVGIG, per germline (reference sequence). CDR3 sequence (DNA): TGTGCCTGGGGCTACAGGGGTACGAGGGGCTACACCTTC. This gives the protein CAWGYRGTRGYTF.

This chain connects TRBV19 to TRBJ2-5; D is perhaps TRBD1 (6 bases). Trimming shortened V by 3 bases and J by 5 bases, and 13 bases separated the two germline ends. CDR1 is LNHDA and CDR2 is SQIVND in the germline V gene (reference sequence). The CDR3 has 14 amino acids. CDR3 coding DNA: TGTGCCAGTAGTATGCCAGGGGTCTGGGAGACCCAGTACTTC. As protein: CASSMPGVWETQYF.

The chain links TRBV4-3 to TRBJ1-1; perhaps TRBD1 as D (6 bases). Germline loops: CDR1 LGHNA, CDR2 YSLEER. With 3 bases removed from V and 5 bases from J, the gap between germline ends came to 16 bases. This CDR3 is built from 15 residues. CDR3 sequence: CASSHGTGLRTEAFF. DNA of the CDR3: TGCGCCAGCAGCCACGGTACAGGGCTCCGGACTGAAGCTTTCTTT.

The rearrangement joins TRBV6-5 to TRBJ2-7; 9 nucleotides match TRBD1. The V gene end was trimmed by 2 bases and the J gene end by 4 bases; junction bases not matched to a gene: 9. Germline CDR1 MNHEY, CDR2 SVGAGI. This CDR3 spans 16 amino acids. The CDR3 region has the DNA TGTGCCAGCAGTTACCCGATAGGGACAGGGCAATACGAGCAGTACTTC. It yields the protein CASSYPIGTGQYEQYF.

V is TRBV2 and J is TRBJ1-1, with D hard to call. The V gene's germline CDR1 is SNHLY and CDR2 FYNNEI. The germline V and J ends were trimmed by 7 bases and 5 bases, with 17 bases remaining between them. This CDR3 region has 14 residues. CDR3 DNA: TGTGCCAGCACTCTAGAGGGTCCGAGGACTGAAGCTTTCTTT. The encoded protein is CASTLEGPRTEAFF.

This chain uses TRBV4-2 with TRBJ2-5; D possibly corresponds to TRBD1 (6 bases). This CDR3 spans 15 amino acids. Germline values: CDR1 LGHNA, CDR2 YNFKEQ. The V end was cut by 4 bases, the J end by 0 bases, with 12 bases between. The CDR3 DNA reads TGTGCCAGCAGCCGATCGACAGGACACCAAGAGACCCAGTACTTC. Protein product: CASSRSTGHQETQYF.

This clone has only a few counts. J is TRBJ1-6 and V is TRBV19, with TRBD1 matching 9 bases. The CDR3 is made up of 14 amino acids. Unmatched junction bases numbered 7, after V lost 6 bases and J lost 10 bases. Germline CDR1 is LNHDA and CDR2 is SQIVND (reference sequence). DNA for the CDR3: TGTGCCAGTAGCGCGGGACAGGGAGGATCACCCCTCCACTTT. Translated: CASSAGQGGSPLHF.

This clone appeared once. This chain links TRBV27 with TRBJ2-2; possible D gene TRBD1, 7 bases. V was clipped by 8 bases and J by 1 base, with 11 bases between them. Germline CDR1 and CDR2: MNHEY and SMNVEV (reference sequence). The CDR3 spans 14 residues. The CDR3 DNA follows: TGTGCCAGCCAGGGGGGCAAGAACACCGGGGAGCTGTTTTTT. It encodes CASQGGKNTGELFF.

This chain connects TRBV18 to TRBJ1-1; D remains unclear. From germline, CDR1 is KGHSH and CDR2 LQKENI. This CDR3 is 14 amino acids long. V shed 3 bases and J shed 1 base, with 9 bases lying between them. The CDR3 reads CASSPAIANTEAFF. The DNA for the CDR3 is TGTGCCAGCTCACCCGCAATAGCGAACACTGAAGCTTTCTTT. The full variable domain, in which reference TRBV18 and TRBJ1-1 provide the parts outside the CDR3, is NAGVMQNPRHLVRRRGQEARLRCSPMKGHSHVYWYRQLPEEGLKFMVYLQKENIIDESGMPKERFSAEFPKEGPSILRIQQVVRGDSAAYFCASSPAIANTEAFFGQGTRLTVV.

The gene calls are TRBV5-6 and TRBJ1-2; TRBD1 is a possible D gene (6 bases). The V and J ends lost 3 bases and 6 bases respectively, with 15 bases between them. The CDR3 length is 14 residues. Germline CDR1 and CDR2: SGHDT and YYEEEE. This chain's CDR3 is CASSWEQGVDGYTF. CDR3 sequence (DNA): TGTGCCAGCAGCTGGGAACAGGGAGTCGATGGCTACACCTTC.

The genes are TRBV9 and TRBJ1-6, with 8 bases fitting TRBD1. Germline V gene lookup returns CDR1 SGDLS and CDR2 YYNGEE. The CDR3 is 16 residues long. The V gene end was trimmed by 4 bases and the J gene end by 7 bases; junction bases not matched to a gene: 10. The CDR3 here is CASSPTGDHKNSPLHF. The DNA of the CDR3 is TGTGCCAGCAGCCCGACAGGGGACCACAAAAATTCACCCCTCCACTTT.

The chain couples TRBV19 to TRBJ1-5; 9 nucleotides match TRBD1. J was trimmed by 6 bases and V by 6 bases; bases with no gene match: 12. The germline CDR1 and CDR2 sequences are LNHDA and SQIVND (reference sequence). The CDR3 has 16 amino acids. CDR3 residues: CASSPSGTGMTQPQHF. The CDR3 nucleotides are TGTGCCAGTAGCCCTTCCGGGACAGGGATGACTCAGCCCCAGCATTTT.

The chain joins TRBV6-5 to TRBJ2-5, with 8 bases that match TRBD1. The germline CDR1 and CDR2 sequences are MNHEY and SVGAGI. This CDR3 is 15 amino acids long. J was trimmed by 4 bases and V by 1 base; bases with no gene match: 5. In nucleotides, the CDR3 is TGTGCCAGCAGTTACTTTGGGACAGGTGGAGAGACCCAGTACTTC. Protein sequence: CASSYFGTGGETQYF.

The rearrangement links TRBV7-2 to TRBJ2-1; 9 bases are a match to TRBD2. The CDR3 has 13 residues. The J segment lost 10 bases and the V segment lost 8 bases, leaving 9 bases of the junction unmatched. The germline CDR1 and CDR2 sequences are SGHTA and FQGNSA. In DNA, the CDR3 is TGTGCCAGCGCTAGCGGGACGGGTCGGGAGCAGTTCTTC. The encoded protein is CASASGTGREQFF.

The genes are TRBV19 and TRBJ1-5; D is undetermined. The V gene's germline CDR1 is LNHDA and CDR2 SQIVND (reference sequence). The ends were cut back, 1 base at V and 4 bases at J, with 11 bases in the middle. This CDR3 is built from 15 residues. The CDR3 sequence is CASSIGPRGNQPQHF. The CDR3 nucleotides read TGTGCCAGTAGTATAGGACCCCGAGGAAATCAGCCCCAGCATTTT. Complete variable domain (other parts from reference TRBV19 and TRBJ1-5): DGGITQSPKYLFRKEGQNVTLSCEQNLNHDAMYWYRQDPGQGLRLIYYSQIVNDFQKGDIAEGYSVSREKKESFPLTVTSAQKNPTAFYLCASSIGPRGNQPQHFGDGTRLSIL.